This T cell receptor beta chain was captured by sequencing in a study of T cells in Graves' hyperthyroidism and ophthalmopathy. Looking at the study overall: Peripheral blood was taken when the disease was first diagnosed, before any treatment began.

This clonotype has more than one count but fewer than ten. TCR beta CDR3 regions were amplified from RNA. An initial round of RT-PCR targeting the TCR CDR3 relied on the HTBI primer set. TCRdb recomputed calls from the multiplex PCR reads with MiXCR, one row per CDR3 protein. This sample carries about 640,000 distinct CDR3 sequences, less than 25% of them seen once, and the ten largest clones take roughly 30%. A Clinical Activity Score of at least 3, a NOSPECS grade of at least 4 and a duration under 3 months were recorded in the ophthalmopathy patients. Thyroid ultrasound and orbital computed tomography, with clinical symptoms and serum thyroxine and TRAb, informed diagnoses. The CDR3 consists of 15 residues. Trimming shortened V by 3 bases and J by 0 bases, and 12 bases separated the two germline ends. The germline gives CDR1 GTSNPN, CDR2 SVGIG (reference sequence).

The TCR sequence derives from a man in his thirties or forties with Graves' ophthalmopathy. J is TRBJ2-1 and V is TRBV30, with D perhaps TRBD1 (6 bases). Sequencing input: blood. The DNA for the CDR3 is TGTGCCTGGAGCCCCGGGACACCCTCCTACAATGAGCAGTTCTTC. Translating gives CAWSPGTPSYNEQFF.